Listed here are 30 T cell receptor beta chains from one sample, sequenced in a study of blood T cells in healthy people across ages (dated by TCRdb to 2015 to 2017). Library preparation was by 5' RACE. The sample was run on an Illumina HiSeq 2500. A second PCR of about 6 to 12 cycles was run with a J-beta primer mix and a sample-barcoded 5' primer. The public sequencing data were trimmed at Q25 with fastp and processed into clonotypes with MiXCR by TCRdb, which kept only in-frame beta chains. Identical CDR3 protein sequences are pooled into one entry, listed with their most common genes and DNA. The sample profile shows 780,000 or so distinct CDR3 sequences; about 56% of them were found once. The top ten constitute 20% to 30% of the sample. Specimen: blood. The receptors here all came from a man in his forties in good health.

V usage is TRBV2 and J usage is TRBJ2-5; no reliable D call. The better agreement between TRBJ2-7 and the DNA end casts doubt on the J call. Germline CDR1 reads SNHLY; CDR2 reads FYNNEI. CDR3 length: 13 amino acids. CDR3 bases: TGTGCCAGCAGTGAAGCGCGAACCAGCGAGCAGTACTTC. Translated: CASSEARTSEQYF.

A single count supports this clonotype. V gene TRBV12-3 or TRBV12-4 combines with J gene TRBJ2-2; the D gene is possibly TRBD2 (5 bases). The V gene lost 5 bases and the J gene lost 5 bases, with 12 bases spanning the gap. This CDR3 has 14 amino acids. CDR3 coding DNA: TGTGCCAGCAGTCCCGTCCGGGGTACCGGGGAGCTGTTTTTT. Its translation: CASSPVRGTGELFF.

This rearrangement joins TRBV10-3 to TRBJ2-5; 8 bases are a match to TRBD2. Germline CDR1 reads ENHRY; CDR2 reads SYGVKD. CDR3 size: 14 residues. V shed 10 bases, J shed 11 bases, and the junction held 18 bases outside the gene matches. The CDR3 here is CATIPGTSVGEQYF. The CDR3 DNA is TGTGCCACCATTCCCGGGACTAGTGTCGGTGAGCAGTACTTC.

The J gene is TRBJ1-4, the V gene TRBV12-3 or TRBV12-4; D is perhaps TRBD1 (6 bases). Trimming pared 0 bases from V and 4 bases from J, leaving 9 bases between. The CDR3 contains 15 residues. CDR3 sequence (DNA): TGTGCCAGCAGTTTAGCGACAGGTCTTAATGAAAAACTGTTTTTT. Encoded protein: CASSLATGLNEKLFF.

The V gene is TRBV20-1, the J gene TRBJ2-7, with D hard to call. Germline V gene lookup returns CDR1 DFQATT and CDR2 SNEGSKA (reference sequence). The V gene lost 5 bases and the J gene lost 3 bases, with 17 bases spanning the gap. The CDR3 length is 14 residues. The CDR3 protein is CSALDRVRYYEQYF. Here the CDR3 DNA reads TGCAGTGCTTTGGATCGTGTAAGGTACTACGAGCAGTACTTC.

J is TRBJ2-4 and V is TRBV2, with 8 bases matching TRBD1. The J call is uncertain, as TRBJ2-7 better fits the DNA end. The germline V gene encodes CDR1 SNHLY and CDR2 FYNNEI. The CDR3 is 15 amino acids. The CDR3 loop reads CASSESRTGSNEQYF. DNA for the CDR3: TGTGCCAGCAGTGAATCCAGGACAGGGTCAAACGAGCAGTACTTC.

This chain joins TRBV7-6 and TRBJ2-6; 8 bases line up with TRBD1. The CDR3 is 19 amino acids. The V gene's germline CDR1 is SGHVS and CDR2 FNYEAQ. Losses at the gene ends were 2 bases for V and 0 bases for J; bases not matched to a gene: 9. The CDR3 here is CASSLSGTGLLSGANVLTF. In DNA form, the CDR3 reads TGTGCCAGCAGCTTATCCGGGACAGGCTTGCTCTCTGGGGCCAACGTCCTGACTTTC. The whole variable domain, filled in from reference TRBV7-6 and TRBJ2-6, reads GAGVSQSPRYKVTKRGQDVALRCDPISGHVSLYWYRQALGQGPEFLTYFNYEAQQDKSGLPNDRFSAERPEGSISTLTIQRTEQRDSAMYRCASSLSGTGLLSGANVLTFGAGSRLTVL.

The rearrangement joins TRBV7-2 to TRBJ1-1, with D perhaps TRBD1 (6 bases). The germline gives CDR1 SGHTA, CDR2 FQGNSA. CDR3 length equals 15 residues. Trimming stripped 5 bases from V and 0 bases from J, with 13 bases between. CDR3 region: CASSDRKNMNTEAFF. Written as DNA, the CDR3 is TGTGCCAGCAGCGACAGGAAGAACATGAACACTGAAGCTTTCTTT.

This clonotype was observed once. V gene TRBV20-1 combines with J gene TRBJ2-3; 12 positions agree with TRBD2. J lost 6 bases, V lost 1 base, and 5 bases had no gene match. The CDR3 is made up of 15 amino acids. From germline, CDR1 is DFQATT and CDR2 SNEGSKA (reference sequence). The DNA of the CDR3 is TGCAGTGCTAGAGGACTAGCGGGAGTTCGTGATACGCAGTATTTT. This gives the protein CSARGLAGVRDTQYF.

This chain connects TRBV14 to TRBJ2-4, with no clear D. CDR1 and CDR2 from the germline V gene are SGHDN and FVKESK. V was clipped by 2 bases and J by 8 bases, with 10 bases between them. This CDR3 is built from 13 residues. CDR3 protein: CASSQTRADIQYF. CDR3 coding DNA: TGTGCCAGCAGCCAAACACGTGCGGACATTCAGTACTTC.

The V gene is TRBV12-3 or TRBV12-4, the J gene TRBJ1-5; D gene ambiguous. Trimming removed 3 bases from V and 2 bases from J, with 11 bases in between. This CDR3 comprises 15 residues. The CDR3, as DNA: TGTGCCAGCAGTTTCGGGGAGGGCGGCAATCAGCCCCAGCATTTT. It is translated as CASSFGEGGNQPQHF.

The gene calls are TRBV5-1 and TRBJ2-5; possible D gene TRBD1, 6 bases. CDR3 size: 16 residues. Germline CDR1 is SGHRS and CDR2 is YFSETQ. Deletions cut 3 bases from V and 5 bases from J, with 20 bases between. The CDR3, as DNA: TGCGCCAGCAGCTGGACGGAACAGGGAGAGGGGGAGACCCAGTACTTC. This sequence encodes CASSWTEQGEGETQYF.

The V call is TRBV9, the J call TRBJ1-1; D unclear. Germline values: CDR1 SGDLS, CDR2 YYNGEE. With 5 bases removed from V and 12 bases from J, the gap between germline ends came to 11 bases. The length of the CDR3 is 10 residues. The CDR3 loop reads CASRVPPTFF. Written as DNA, the CDR3 is TGTGCCAGCAGGGTCCCCCCCACTTTCTTT.

This clonotype has only a few counts. V is TRBV6-5 and J is TRBJ2-7; D unclear. V was trimmed by 2 bases and J by 0 bases, leaving 11 bases between them. CDR1 MNHEY and CDR2 SVGAGI come from the germline V gene. This CDR3 comprises 15 residues. CDR3 protein: CASSYRGRVSYEQYF. CDR3 DNA sequence: TGTGCCAGCAGTTACAGAGGCAGAGTCTCCTACGAGCAGTACTTC.

This chain uses TRBV3-1 with TRBJ2-3; unclear D gene. Germline values: CDR1 LGHDT, CDR2 YNNKEL (reference sequence). This CDR3 is 17 amino acids long. The ends were cut back, 2 bases at V and 0 bases at J, with 15 bases in the middle. The CDR3 loop reads CASSQSPQLISTDTQYF. The CDR3 coding sequence is TGTGCCAGCAGCCAAAGTCCGCAACTGATTAGCACAGATACGCAGTATTTT.

This clonotype was found many times. The gene calls are TRBV20-1 and TRBJ1-1; TRBD1 might be the D (5 bases). Looked up from germline, CDR1 is DFQATT and CDR2 is SNEGSKA (reference sequence). V lost 5 bases to trimming and J lost 8 bases, with 21 bases between them. This CDR3 spans 14 amino acids. The CDR3 spells CSAPLLGGTGEAFF. The CDR3 nucleotides read TGCAGTGCTCCCCTGCTGGGGGGTACGGGGGAAGCTTTCTTT.

The chain couples TRBV20-1 to TRBJ1-1, with 7 bases fitting TRBD1. J gave up 2 bases and V 6 bases, and 6 bases lay outside the gene matches. CDR1 is DFQATT, CDR2 SNEGSKA, per germline (reference sequence). The CDR3 is made up of 13 amino acids. The chain's CDR3 is CSATGTVNTEAFF. The DNA of the CDR3 is TGCAGTGCCACCGGGACAGTAAACACTGAAGCTTTCTTT.

This clonotype was seen more than once but under ten times. CDR3 amino acids: CASSVDWEQETQYF. CDR3 in DNA: TGTGCCAGCAGCGTAGATTGGGAGCAGGAGACCCAGTACTTC. This chain connects TRBV9 to TRBJ2-5; D may be TRBD2 (5 bases). V was trimmed by 0 bases and J by 5 bases, leaving 11 bases between them. This CDR3 spans 14 amino acids. The germline V gene has CDR1 SGDLS and CDR2 YYNGEE. Full variable domain (remainder filled in from reference TRBV9 and TRBJ2-5): DSGVTQTPKHLITATGQRVTLRCSPRSGDLSVYWYQQSLDQGLQFLIQYYNGEERAKGNILERFSAQQFPDLHSELNLSSLELGDSALYFCASSVDWEQETQYFGPGTRLLVL.

The CDR3 region is CATSRDLAGPGGQETQYF. The CDR3 DNA reads as TGTGCCACCAGCAGAGATCTCGCAGGGCCAGGAGGGCAAGAGACCCAGTACTTC. The chain carries TRBV15 and TRBJ2-5; D is perhaps TRBD2 (6 bases). V was trimmed by 0 bases and J by 2 bases, leaving 19 bases between them. Germline V gene lookup returns CDR1 LNHNV and CDR2 YYDKDF (reference sequence). This CDR3 comprises 18 residues.

V gene TRBV6-5 combines with J gene TRBJ1-2; TRBD1 aligns across 7 bases. CDR3 length: 14 residues. The J segment lost 3 bases and the V segment lost 6 bases, leaving 7 bases of the junction unmatched. The germline V gene encodes CDR1 MNHEY and CDR2 SVGAGI. CDR3 bases: TGTGCCAGCAGCAAAACAGGGGTCCACTATGGCTACACCTTC. Protein sequence: CASSKTGVHYGYTF.

A few counts support this clonotype. The chain uses TRBV3-1 and TRBJ2-1; D is perhaps TRBD2 (5 bases). Germline assignment: CDR1 LGHDT and CDR2 YNNKEL (reference sequence). V dropped 3 bases and J dropped 4 bases, with 16 bases sitting between them. There are 16 residues in the CDR3. CDR3 protein: CASSHSLGGSYNEQFF. The CDR3 DNA reads TGTGCCAGCAGCCACTCCCTGGGCGGGTCGTACAATGAGCAGTTCTTC.

CDR3 nucleotides: TGTGCCAGCAGCTTTCACAGGGAGAACTATGGCTACACCTTC. Its translation: CASSFHRENYGYTF. V usage is TRBV7-2 and J usage is TRBJ1-2, with a weak D call TRBD1 (6 bases). The CDR3 is 14 residues long. The V gene lost 3 bases and the J gene lost 2 bases, with 10 bases spanning the gap. Germline V gives CDR1 SGHTA, CDR2 FQGNSA.

The chain employs TRBV20-1 and TRBJ1-5, with TRBD1 as a possible D gene (5 bases). Germline V CDR1 and CDR2: DFQATT, SNEGSKA (reference sequence). The CDR3 runs to 13 residues. The ends were cut back, 6 bases at V and 10 bases at J, with 19 bases in the middle. CDR3: CSASRDPGGPQHF. The CDR3 DNA is TGCAGTGCCAGCCGGGACCCCGGCGGCCCCCAGCATTTT.

The chain couples TRBV6-6 to TRBJ2-1; 7 nucleotides line up with TRBD1. Germline lookup yields CDR1 MNHNY and CDR2 SVGAGI (reference sequence). V lost 5 bases, J lost 6 bases, and 7 bases stayed unmatched. This CDR3 has 14 amino acids. CDR3: CASSPQGIGNEQFF. The CDR3 bases are TGTGCCAGCAGTCCACAGGGGATCGGCAATGAGCAGTTCTTC.

This clonotype was recorded only once. The rearrangement uses TRBV12-3 or TRBV12-4 and TRBJ2-5, with D perhaps TRBD2 (5 bases). The V and J ends lost 6 bases and 2 bases respectively, with 16 bases between them. The CDR3 runs to 15 residues. The CDR3 is CASRAAGSFQETQYF. The CDR3 nucleotides read TGTGCCAGCAGGGCCGCGGGCAGCTTTCAAGAGACCCAGTACTTC.

This clonotype was seen more than once but under ten times. The chain couples TRBV20-1 to TRBJ1-1, with unresolved D. Trimming took 0 bases from V and 1 from J, leaving 9 bases between them. The CDR3 is 14 residues long. Germline V gene sequence: CDR1 DFQATT, CDR2 SNEGSKA (reference sequence). Written as DNA, the CDR3 is TGCAGTGCTAGAGACGGAGACAAGAACACTGAAGCTTTCTTT. Protein: CSARDGDKNTEAFF.

The chain joins TRBV13 to TRBJ1-1; no clear D. The CDR3 runs to 14 residues. Germline CDR1 is PRHDT and CDR2 is FYEKMQ (reference sequence). The V gene lost 3 bases and the J gene lost 1 base, with 9 bases spanning the gap. The CDR3 region has the DNA TGTGCCAGCAGCTTGGGCATGGAGAACACTGAAGCTTTCTTT. Its protein product is CASSLGMENTEAFF.

This clonotype was seen only a few times. The chain uses TRBV29-1 and TRBJ2-3; the D is unclear. V gave up 3 bases and J gave up 7 bases, with 11 bases separating them. Germline lookup yields CDR1 SQVTM and CDR2 ANQGSEA. The CDR3 loop spans 12 amino acids. The DNA for the CDR3 is TGCAGCGTTGACTGGGATCGGAATACGCAGTATTTT. Protein sequence: CSVDWDRNTQYF.

The rearrangement uses TRBV7-3 and TRBJ1-4; 8 bases match TRBD1. Germline CDR1 and CDR2: SGHTA and FQGTGA. The CDR3 has 17 amino acids. J lost 6 bases, V lost 5 bases, and 14 bases had no gene match. In DNA, the CDR3 is TGTGCCAGCAGCGAGATGACAGGGCAGGGGGCGGATGAAAAACTGTTTTTT. This gives the protein CASSEMTGQGADEKLFF.

This chain connects TRBV20-1 to TRBJ2-7; 9 nucleotides line up with TRBD1. The V gene's germline CDR1 is DFQATT and CDR2 SNEGSKA (reference sequence). The CDR3 is 15 residues long. J was trimmed by 0 bases and V by 5 bases; bases with no gene match: 8. The CDR3 region is CSALPGTGYSYEQYF. The CDR3 bases are TGCAGTGCTCTACCCGGGACAGGGTACTCCTACGAGCAGTACTTC.